The 10 T cell receptor beta chains below come from one sample, sequenced in a study of blood T cell repertoires in COVID-19. Clones were read by immunoSEQ multiplex PCR, and TCRdb kept only the in-frame ones, dropping some. Of 200,000 to 300,000 clones listed, 82% were seen once; the top ten hold approximately 13%. Material: peripheral blood. The receptors shown here come from a woman in her fifties or sixties with active or convalescent COVID-19.

Here the CDR3 DNA reads TGCGCCAGCAACGCAAACCCACTGACTTTCTATGGCTACACCTTC. This encodes CASNANPLTFYGYTF. The chain employs TRBV4-1 and TRBJ1-2; the D is unclear. The CDR3 sequence is 15 residues long. V was trimmed by 7 bases and J by 4 bases, leaving 19 bases between them. The germline V gene has CDR1 MGHRA and CDR2 YSYEKL.

A single count supports this clone. Other nucleotide sequences from this sample produce the same CDR3. This sequence joins TRBV30 and TRBJ1-5, with D possibly matching TRBD1 (6 bases). From germline, CDR1 is GTSNPN and CDR2 SVGIG (reference sequence). Deletions cut 2 bases from V and 1 base from J, with 6 bases between. CDR3 length equals 13 residues. As DNA, the CDR3 is TGTGCCTGGAGTAGGGGGAGCAATCAGCCCCAGCATTTT. Translated, it gives CAWSRGSNQPQHF.

V is TRBV6-1 and J is TRBJ1-4, with unresolved D. The V end was cut by 2 bases, the J end by 8 bases, with 12 bases between. The germline V gene has CDR1 MNHNS and CDR2 SASEGT. The CDR3 is made up of 14 amino acids. The CDR3 loop is CASSESQVREKLFF. The DNA for the CDR3 is TGTGCCAGCAGTGAATCCCAGGTACGGGAAAAACTGTTTTTT.

V and J are TRBV13 and TRBJ2-7; the D gene is possibly TRBD2 (5 bases). Trimming removed 2 bases at V and 6 bases at J, with 17 bases between. This CDR3 is built from 15 residues. Germline V gives CDR1 PRHDT, CDR2 FYEKMQ (reference sequence). Here the CDR3 reads CASSLKAVLGGEQYF. The DNA of the CDR3 is TGTGCCAGCAGCTTAAAGGCGGTCCTAGGAGGCGAGCAGTACTTC.

This clone was counted only a few times. The J gene is TRBJ1-6, the V gene TRBV7-8; D gene uncertain. The CDR3 contains 17 residues. The germline V gene encodes CDR1 SGHVS and CDR2 FQNEAQ. Deletions cut 1 base from V and 1 base from J, with 11 bases between. The CDR3 bases are TGTGCCAGCAGCTTAGATACAGTTGGATCCTATAATTCACCCCTCCACTTT. Amino acid sequence: CASSLDTVGSYNSPLHF.

This chain connects TRBV11-2 to TRBJ2-1, with TRBD1 as a possible D gene (5 bases). Germline lookup yields CDR1 SGHAT and CDR2 FQNNGV. Trimming left V 3 bases short and J 2 bases short, with 14 bases between. This CDR3 is built from 16 residues. The CDR3 region has the DNA TGTGCCAGCAGCTTCACGGCAGGGCGAACCTACAATGAGCAGTTCTTC. Encoded protein: CASSFTAGRTYNEQFF.

This CDR3 is CASSFAMNTEAFF. DNA of the CDR3: TGTGCCAGCAGCTTTGCTATGAACACTGAAGCTTTCTTT. This rearrangement joins TRBV7-3 to TRBJ1-1; unclear D gene. Germline CDR1 SGHTA, CDR2 FQGTGA. CDR3 length equals 13 residues. Trimming took off 3 bases at V and 0 bases at J, with 5 bases between the two ends.

This clone was detected a few times. The chain has TRBV5-6 and TRBJ1-5; unclear D gene. CDR1 SGHDT and CDR2 YYEEEE come from the germline V gene. This CDR3 spans 13 amino acids. Deletions cut 4 bases from V and 4 bases from J, with 9 bases between. The CDR3 DNA reads TGTGCCAGCAGCACTAGCCCAAATCAGCCCCAGCATTTT. Translating it yields CASSTSPNQPQHF.

The chain uses TRBV5-1 and TRBJ2-3; weak D call: TRBD2 (7 bases). The CDR3 has 16 amino acids. Germline V lookup: CDR1 SGHRS, CDR2 YFSETQ. Trimming removed 0 bases from V and 3 bases from J, with 14 bases in between. This CDR3 is CASSLGQGGGTDTQYF. The CDR3 region has the DNA TGCGCCAGCAGCTTGGGGCAGGGAGGGGGTACAGATACGCAGTATTTT.

V gene TRBV7-3 combines with J gene TRBJ2-5; weak D call: TRBD2 (7 bases). Trimming stripped 10 bases from V and 3 bases from J, with 24 bases between. This CDR3 has 16 amino acids. Per germline, CDR1 SGHTA and CDR2 FQGTGA. DNA of the CDR3: TGTGCCAACGAACACCACGGGGGGCCGTGGAAAGAGACCCAGTACTTC. It specifies CANEHHGGPWKETQYF.